This T cell receptor (beta chain) was captured by sequencing in a study of blood T cell repertoires in COVID-19. The wider study: Donors in the United States, Italy and Spain gave samples during acute or convalescent COVID-19. In each case, the material was cDNA or gDNA derived from T cells, B-cell-depleted T cells, or PBMCs.

Per the study methods: It was from reference gene primer amplification that nucleated cell counts were estimated. TCRdb keeps only in-frame clones here, not all; method: immunoSEQ multiplex PCR. The V and J calls and the clone size are those of that table, but D and trimming were determined from the DNA. The data hold approximately 61,000 clones, with more than 60% observed a single time. The specimen was peripheral blood. The clonotype was recovered from a woman in her 70s with acute or convalescent COVID-19.

The CDR3 region is CSDRQGLNYGYTF. The CDR3 region has the DNA TGCAGCGACCGACAGGGTCTCAACTATGGCTACACCTTC. The V and J genes are TRBV29-1 and TRBJ1-2, with 7 bases matching TRBD1. V shed 7 bases and J 2 bases; nucleotides not matched to a gene: 7. CDR1 is SQVTM and CDR2 is ANQGSEA in the germline V gene. This CDR3 is built from 13 residues.